A selection of T cell receptor beta chains follows, all from one sample in a study of naive and memory T cell subsets. Via MiXCR, TCRdb re-called the 5' RACE reads, giving one row per CDR3 protein. The table includes roughly 60,000 distinct CDR3 sequences, around 8% detected once. The source is a female donor in good health. CDR3s include the opening cysteine and the closing phenylalanine or tryptophan. The order of the fields is J gene, V gene, CDR3 protein.

TRBJ2-1 | TRBV25-1 | CASSEGHEQFF
TRBJ2-3 | TRBV12-3/TRBV12-4 | CASSLGTSGVTDTQYF
TRBJ1-5 | TRBV6-2/TRBV6-3 | CASSLNSGSNQPQHF
TRBJ2-1 | TRBV15 | CATSRDMSHSGRASGEQFF
TRBJ2-3 | TRBV11-2 | CASSQGGPRAQYF
TRBJ2-3 | TRBV5-1 | CASSSGLGTDTQYF
TRBJ2-6 | TRBV3-1 | CASSQGTSGANVLTF
TRBJ2-3 | TRBV5-6 | CASSLGGGGTDTQYF
TRBJ2-1 | TRBV12-3/TRBV12-4 | CASRDHTNSYNEQFF
TRBJ2-6 | TRBV19 | CASSMGRGSSGANVLTF
TRBJ1-6 | TRBV2 | CASRLESNSPLHF
TRBJ2-3 | TRBV9 | CASSVDGTDTQYF
TRBJ1-5 | TRBV27 | CASSLGQQNQPQHF
TRBJ2-5 | TRBV7-6 | CASSLGPQETQYF
TRBJ1-5 | TRBV7-2 | CASSPDGGANQPQHF
TRBJ2-1 | TRBV3-1 | CASSQFSGNPSYNEQFF
TRBJ2-1 | TRBV9 | CASSASGGALNEQFF
TRBJ2-1 | TRBV20-1 | CSARDLALGRGQYGEQFF
TRBJ1-4 | TRBV6-1 | CASSEGTQINEKLFF
TRBJ1-6 | TRBV6-5 | CASSPSTADFYNSPLHF
TRBJ1-2 | TRBV3-1 | CASSQDNSLYGYTF
TRBJ1-5 | TRBV28 | CASSLTGVPNQPQHF
TRBJ2-3 | TRBV20-1 | CSVGLREFGTQYF
TRBJ2-7 | TRBV7-9 | CASSLARQGAGEQYF
TRBJ1-3 | TRBV7-6 | CASSFSRGNTIYF
TRBJ2-7 | TRBV20-1 | CSAGSGLAQDEQYF
TRBJ1-2 | TRBV19 | CASSTGQLYGYTF
TRBJ2-3 | TRBV10-3 | CAISPGQGITDTQYF
TRBJ1-6 | TRBV2 | CASSEGRDSPLHF
TRBJ2-1 | TRBV6-6 | CASSEGLAGYNEQFF
TRBJ2-3 | TRBV28 | CASSLPVWGLAETSTDTQYF
TRBJ2-2 | TRBV5-5 | CASSLQGLNTGELFF
TRBJ1-2 | TRBV6-5 | CASSQQLGGGYTF
TRBJ2-5 | TRBV28 | CASGITRGTQYF
TRBJ2-5 | TRBV6-2/TRBV6-3 | CASSYGINQETQYF
TRBJ2-6 | TRBV19 | CASSPPGLRGTGANVLTF
TRBJ1-5 | TRBV6-6 | CASSYGQVSNQPQNF
TRBJ2-5 | TRBV11-2 | CASSLDRLHALIQETQYF
TRBJ2-5 | TRBV7-9 | CASSRYRGETQYF
TRBJ1-2 | TRBV28 | CASSFYGYGYTF
TRBJ2-7 | TRBV5-1 | CASSLGGQGAGEQYF
TRBJ2-3 | TRBV20-1 | CSALGQGVGDTQYF
TRBJ1-5 | TRBV9 | CASSPTGASHQPQHF
TRBJ2-1 | TRBV2 | CASSVTYGGSYNEQFF
TRBJ2-1 | TRBV3-1 | CASSQDPTSGSREQFF
TRBJ2-3 | TRBV5-1 | CASSFGVAEDTQYF
TRBJ2-7 | TRBV6-1 | CASSKTGYEQYF
TRBJ1-1 | TRBV10-3 | CAAKQGAYTEAFF
TRBJ2-1 | TRBV28 | CASRRGAAGNEQFF
TRBJ2-5 | TRBV9 | CASSPRTAEETQYF
TRBJ2-5 | TRBV4-1 | CASSQVVGYSRETQYF
TRBJ1-1 | TRBV5-4 | CASSLWGGGQVNTEAFF